This T cell receptor (beta chain) appears in the sequencing data of a study of OX40 agonist ivuxolimab in advanced cancers. Turning to the overall study: The costimulatory receptor OX40 (CD134) was targeted by ivuxolimab, a fully human IgG2 agonistic monoclonal antibody. Intravenous ivuxolimab was administered to patients every 2 weeks at six dose levels: 0.01, 0.1, 0.3, 1.5, 3 and 10 mg/kg. Of the roughly 50 dose-escalation patients, hepatocellular carcinoma was present in about 20, melanoma in approximately 15, renal cell carcinoma in 9 and head and neck cancer in 9. In the dose-escalation cohort, 82.7% of patients were male, and the mean age was roughly 60 years, with a range of roughly 20 to 85. Patients were allowed to have had prior anti-PD-1, anti-PD-L1 or anti-CTLA-4 therapy, and around 43% of the dose-escalation patients had been treated with checkpoint inhibitors. Three dose-escalation patients achieved partial responses, one with hepatocellular carcinoma and two with cutaneous melanoma. Peripheral TCRbeta sequencing aimed to test whether ivuxolimab altered TCR sequence diversity and caused clonal T-cell expansion. The paper describes the monotherapy dose-escalation part (N ≈ 49 patients) of the phase I trial of ivuxolimab.

Patients with autoimmune disease history or receiving systemic immunosuppression were excluded from the trial. In every dose cohort, peripheral blood was drawn for TCR sequencing at baseline, cycle 4 day 1, and cycle 7 day 1. Samples came from an open-label, multicenter, first-in-human phase I dose-escalation trial of ivuxolimab. Adults with locally advanced or metastatic melanoma, renal cell, hepatocellular, or head and neck squamous cell carcinoma were enrolled in the trial. CD4+ and CD8+ T cells were sorted separately from peripheral blood before TCR sequencing. Genomic DNA was isolated from the sorted cells so that the TCRbeta CDR3 region could be sequenced. The immunoSEQ Assay was used to sequence the TCRbeta CDR3 regions. TCRdb mirrors the immuneACCESS table, restricted to in-frame sequences. Some clones are absent from its copies; in checked studies, under half trace to an unresolved V gene, and the reason for the others is unknown. Recorded for this sample are roughly 86,000 clones; 85% to 90% of them occurred a single time. The ten largest clonotypes hold 6% to 7.5% of the sample.

As to this clone: The antigen it binds to is not known. Base qualities were left out, and no much larger clone turns up one base away.

Findings and caveats that apply to the study as a whole: Which antigens the clonally expanded peripheral T cells were specific for was not determined. On average, CD8+ T cells showed more expanded clones than CD4+ T cells after ivuxolimab. Low levels of normalized T-cell clonal expansion were also seen in some patients who did not respond. At doses of 0.1 to 3.0 mg/kg, clonal expansion of both CD4+ and CD8+ T cells in blood was seen between baseline and week 6. In the 0.1-3.0 mg/kg groups, partial responders were among the patients with the lowest normalized peripheral clonal expansion, particularly in CD8+ T cells.

The CDR3 numbers 13 residues from cysteine through phenylalanine. The DNA shown is the 39-base CDR3, in frame from base 1. The germline V gene specifies SGHVS as CDR1 and FQNEAQ as CDR2. V was cut back by 4 bases and J by 7 bases, leaving a gap of 8 bases between them. Sequenced here: CD4+ or CD8+ T cells sorted from blood, sampled in a trial of the OX40 agonist ivuxolimab. The receptor comes from an adult with an advanced solid tumor such as melanoma, head and neck, liver or kidney cancer. The chain is assembled from TRBV7-8 and TRBJ1-6; a tentative D call is TRBD1 (6 bases match). DNA sequence: TGTGCCAGCAGCTCCGACAGGAATTCACCCCTCCACTTT. Translation gives CASSSDRNSPLHF.